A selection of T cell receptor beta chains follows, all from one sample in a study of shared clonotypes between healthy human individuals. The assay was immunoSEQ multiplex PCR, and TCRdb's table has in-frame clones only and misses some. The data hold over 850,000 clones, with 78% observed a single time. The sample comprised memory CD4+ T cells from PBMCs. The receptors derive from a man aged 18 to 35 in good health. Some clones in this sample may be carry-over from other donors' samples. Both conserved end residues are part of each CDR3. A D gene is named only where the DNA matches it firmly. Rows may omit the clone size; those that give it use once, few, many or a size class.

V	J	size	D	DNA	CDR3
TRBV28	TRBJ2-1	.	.	TGTGCCAGCAGCAAACCCGCAGCGGGCAATGAGCAGTTCTTC	CASSKPAAGNEQFF
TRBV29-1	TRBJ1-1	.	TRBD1	TGCAGCGGGGACAGGGGAGAGACTGAAGCTTTCTTT	CSGDRGETEAFF
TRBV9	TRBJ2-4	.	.	TGTGCCAGCAGCGTAGGCTCAGCCCCGCGGGGAAACATTCAGTACTTC	CASSVGSAPRGNIQYF
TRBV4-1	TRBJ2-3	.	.	TGCGCCAGCAGCCACTCTAGCTTAGGCACAGATACGCAGTATTTT	CASSHSSLGTDTQYF
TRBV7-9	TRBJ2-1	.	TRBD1	TGTGCCAGCAGCTTACGTGGGGACAGTCCCTACAATGAGCAGTTCTTC	CASSLRGDSPYNEQFF
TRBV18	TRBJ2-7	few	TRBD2	TGTGCCAGCTCACCTTCGCTAGCGGGAGATAACGAGCAGTACTTC	CASSPSLAGDNEQYF
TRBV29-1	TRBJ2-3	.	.	TGCAGCGTTTTCCGTTGGGGAAGGGCGGATACGCAGTATTTT	CSVFRWGRADTQYF
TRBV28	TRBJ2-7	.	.	TGTGCCAGCAGTTTGGCGGCGTCCTACGAGCAGTACTTC	CASSLAASYEQYF
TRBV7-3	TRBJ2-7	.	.	TGTGCCAGCAGCTCCGGCCCCTCTTCTACCTACGAGCAGTACTTC	CASSSGPSSTYEQYF
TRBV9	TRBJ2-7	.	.	TGTGCCAGCAGCGTAGGTACTAGCCCCTACGAGCAGTACTTC	CASSVGTSPYEQYF
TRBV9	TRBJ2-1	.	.	TGTGCCAGCAGCGTAGGCGCAGCCTCCTACAATGAGCAGTTCTTC	CASSVGAASYNEQFF
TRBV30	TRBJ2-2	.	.	TGTGCCTGGGCTGCCGACACCGGGGAGCTGTTTTTT	CAWAADTGELFF
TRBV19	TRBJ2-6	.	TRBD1	TGTGCCAGTAGTATGACAGGGAGTCGGAACGTCCTGACTTTC	CASSMTGSRNVLTF
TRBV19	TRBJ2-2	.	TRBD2	TGTGCCAGTAGTATATTAGCCCCCCTAGCGGGAGAGCCCGGGGAGCTGTTTTTT	CASSILAPLAGEPGELFF
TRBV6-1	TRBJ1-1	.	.	TGTGCCAGCAGTGAACAGGGAATGTACACTGAAGCTTTCTTT	CASSEQGMYTEAFF
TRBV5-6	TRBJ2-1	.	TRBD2	TGTGCCGGCAGCTTGTACCTAGCGGGAGACAATGAGCAGTTCTTC	CAGSLYLAGDNEQFF
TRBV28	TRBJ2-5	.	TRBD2	TGTGCCAGCAGTCTCCGCGGGGGTCCCCAAGAGACCCAGTACTTC	CASSLRGGPQETQYF
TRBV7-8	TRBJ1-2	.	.	TGTGCCAGCAGCTTAGATTCAGGCGGTTATGGCTACACCTTC	CASSLDSGGYGYTF
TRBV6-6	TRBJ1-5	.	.	TGTGCCAGCACCGGACAGAGTAGGAATCAGCCCCAGCATTTT	CASTGQSRNQPQHF
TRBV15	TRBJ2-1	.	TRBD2	TGTGCCACCAGCAGGTGGACTAGCGGGAAGGTCGGTGAGCAGTTCTTC	CATSRWTSGKVGEQFF
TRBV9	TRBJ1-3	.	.	TGTGCCAGCAGCGTAGGGATCCGGGACACCGGAAACACCATATATTTT	CASSVGIRDTGNTIYF
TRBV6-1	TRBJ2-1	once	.	TGTGCCAGCAGTGAAAAGGGACGTGGGTTCTTC	CASSEKGRGFF
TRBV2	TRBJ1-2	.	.	TGTGCCAGCAGCGCGATGGGACAACCTAATCCGGATACCTTC	CASSAMGQPNPDTF
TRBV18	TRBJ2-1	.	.	TGTGCCAGCTCACCTAGATCGCTTGGAGGGGACAATGAGCAGTTCTTC	CASSPRSLGGDNEQFF
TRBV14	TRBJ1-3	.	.	TGTGCCAGCGCCCCACTTACCCGCTCTGGAAACACCATATATTTT	CASAPLTRSGNTIYF
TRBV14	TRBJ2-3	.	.	TGTGCCAGCAGCCAGAACCCCAGGGGTACGCAGTATTTT	CASSQNPRGTQYF
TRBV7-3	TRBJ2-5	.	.	TGTGCCACCTCCCCAACGGGAACTACAGGAGAGACCCAGTACTTC	CATSPTGTTGETQYF
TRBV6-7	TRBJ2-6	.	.	TGTGCCAGCAGTTGCTATTTACAAAGTCGGGCCAACGTCCTGACTTTC	CASSCYLQSRANVLTF
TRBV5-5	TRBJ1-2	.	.	TGTGCCAGCAGCCCAGGGGATTATGGCTACACCTTC	CASSPGDYGYTF
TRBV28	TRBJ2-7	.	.	TGTGCCAGCAGTTTACCGACAGAGATCTACGAGCAGTACTTC	CASSLPTEIYEQYF
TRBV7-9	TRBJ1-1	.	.	TGTGCCAGCAGCTTAGTGCTTTCGGGAAACACTGAAGCTTTCTTT	CASSLVLSGNTEAFF
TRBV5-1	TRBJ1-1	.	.	TGCGCCAGCAGCAAGGGAGGACAGTCGAACACTGAAGCTTTCTTT	CASSKGGQSNTEAFF
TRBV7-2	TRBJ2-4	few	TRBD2	TGTGCCAGCAGCCCCGGGGGGGGACGGAACATTCAGTACTTC	CASSPGGGRNIQYF
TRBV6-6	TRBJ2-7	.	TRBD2	TGTGCCAGCAGTTACTCTGACGGGAGGAGCTCTCTGCAGTACTTC	CASSYSDGRSSLQYF
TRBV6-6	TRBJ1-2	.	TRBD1	TGTGCCAGCAGCAGACCCCGGGACAGTCCGGGCTACACCTTC	CASSRPRDSPGYTF
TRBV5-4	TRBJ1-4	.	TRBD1	TGTGCCAGCAGCTTCTCGTCCGGGACAGGGAATGAAAAACTGTTTTTT	CASSFSSGTGNEKLFF
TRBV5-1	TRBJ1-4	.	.	TGCGCCAGCAGTTTCGTCGAGACAGGCGCTAATGAAAAACTGTTTTTT	CASSFVETGANEKLFF
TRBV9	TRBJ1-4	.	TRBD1	TGTGCCAGCAGCCCACAGGGACAGGGGGAAAAACTGTTTTTT	CASSPQGQGEKLFF
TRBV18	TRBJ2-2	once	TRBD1	TGTGCCAGCTCACCGGGACAGAACCCCACCGGGGAGCTGTTTTTT	CASSPGQNPTGELFF
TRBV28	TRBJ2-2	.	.	TGTGCCTCACGGGGGGCGCTTAACACCGGGGAGCTGTTTTTT	CASRGALNTGELFF
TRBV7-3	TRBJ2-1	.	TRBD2	TGTGCCAGCAGCTTCTATTCTAGCGGGGCTAAGCAGTTCTTC	CASSFYSSGAKQFF
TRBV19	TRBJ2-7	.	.	TGTGCCAGTAGTCGGATGGGGATGGGGAACGAGCAGTACTTC	CASSRMGMGNEQYF